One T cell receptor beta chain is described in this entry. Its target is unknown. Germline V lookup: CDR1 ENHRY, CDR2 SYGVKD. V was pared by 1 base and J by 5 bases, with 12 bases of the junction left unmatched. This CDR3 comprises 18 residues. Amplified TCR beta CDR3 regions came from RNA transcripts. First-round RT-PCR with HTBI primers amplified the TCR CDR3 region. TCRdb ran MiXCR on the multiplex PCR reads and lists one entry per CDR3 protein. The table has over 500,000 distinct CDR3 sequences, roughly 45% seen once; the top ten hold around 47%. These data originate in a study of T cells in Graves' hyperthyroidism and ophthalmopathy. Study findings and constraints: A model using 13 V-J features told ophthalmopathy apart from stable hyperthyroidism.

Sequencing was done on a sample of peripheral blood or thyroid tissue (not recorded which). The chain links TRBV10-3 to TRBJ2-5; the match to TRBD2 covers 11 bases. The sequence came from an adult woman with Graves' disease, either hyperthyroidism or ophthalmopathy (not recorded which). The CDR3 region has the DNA TGTGCCATCAGTGAGTTTCGTAGCGGGAGGGAGAATGAGGAGACCCAGTACTTC. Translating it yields CAISEFRSGRENEETQYF.